This TCR beta chain was captured by sequencing in a study of technical replicates of blood from several donors. Germline CDR1 is GTSNPN and CDR2 is SVGIG (reference sequence). This CDR3 contains 11 residues. Trimming took off 2 bases at V and 8 bases at J, with 9 bases between the two ends. Sequenced by immunoSEQ multiplex PCR; TCRdb stores in-frame clones only, minus some. The data show 56,000 or so clones, around 96% seen once. The specimen was PBMCs. This clonotype was sampled from a human donor in good health. Some clones in this sample may be carry-over from other donors' samples. V gene TRBV30 combines with J gene TRBJ1-1; possibly TRBD1 for D (6 bases). The CDR3: CAWSIRGEAFF. The CDR3 nucleotides read TGTGCCTGGAGTATCAGGGGCGAAGCTTTCTTT.